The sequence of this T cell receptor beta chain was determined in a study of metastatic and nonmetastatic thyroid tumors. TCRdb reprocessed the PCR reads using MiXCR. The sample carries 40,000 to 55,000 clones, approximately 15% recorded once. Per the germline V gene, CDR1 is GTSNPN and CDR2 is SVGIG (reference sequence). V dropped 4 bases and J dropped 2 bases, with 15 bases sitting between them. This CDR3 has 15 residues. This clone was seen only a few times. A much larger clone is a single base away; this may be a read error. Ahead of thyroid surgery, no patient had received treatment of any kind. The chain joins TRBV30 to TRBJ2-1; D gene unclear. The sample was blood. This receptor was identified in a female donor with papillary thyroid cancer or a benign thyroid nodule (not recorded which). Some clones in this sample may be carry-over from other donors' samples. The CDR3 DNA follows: TGTGCCTGGATCCCACTCGGATTAGCCTACAATGAGCAGTTCTTC. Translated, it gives CAWIPLGLAYNEQFF.